Presented here are 21 T cell receptor beta chains from one specimen sequenced in a study of shared clonotypes between healthy human individuals. Method: immunoSEQ multiplex PCR; TCRdb's copy keeps in-frame clones and lacks some. The sample contains roughly 1,500,000 clones, approximately 98.5% of which appear only once. Sequenced material: naive CD4+ T cells sorted from blood. Subset here: CD45RA+ positively selected. All receptors derive from a young man in good health.

This rearrangement joins TRBV29-1 to TRBJ1-5, with a possible D match to TRBD1 (6 bases). The germline V gene has CDR1 SQVTM and CDR2 ANQGSEA. CDR3 size: 14 residues. The V end was cut by 2 bases, the J end by 0 bases, with 8 bases between. In DNA form, the CDR3 reads TGCAGCGTTGAAACAGGGAATAGCAATCAGCCCCAGCATTTT. Its protein product is CSVETGNSNQPQHF.

The chain joins TRBV6-5 to TRBJ1-3; D is possibly TRBD1 (6 bases). V lost 2 bases, J lost 1 base, and 12 bases lay in between. This CDR3 has 16 residues. Germline V gene data show CDR1 as MNHEY and CDR2 as SVGAGI. The CDR3 sequence is CASSYARDKSGNTIYF. CDR3 nucleotides: TGTGCCAGCAGTTACGCCCGGGACAAATCTGGAAACACCATATATTTT.

CDR3: CASSLSGRNTGELFF. Here the CDR3 DNA reads TGTGCCAGCAGTTTATCAGGGAGGAACACCGGGGAGCTGTTTTTT. J is TRBJ2-2 and V is TRBV27, with D perhaps TRBD2 (5 bases). This CDR3 region has 15 residues. Germline V gene sequence: CDR1 MNHEY, CDR2 SMNVEV (reference sequence). Trimming took off 0 bases at V and 1 base at J, with 6 bases between the two ends.

The genes are TRBV6-5 and TRBJ2-1; D is perhaps TRBD2 (5 bases). CDR1 and CDR2 from the germline V gene are MNHEY and SVGAGI. The CDR3 runs 12 residues. The V gene lost 5 bases and the J gene lost 6 bases, with 8 bases spanning the gap. In DNA, the CDR3 is TGTGCCAGCAGTGGACTGCCCAATGAGCAGTTCTTC. Protein product: CASSGLPNEQFF.

This clone came up once. The J gene is TRBJ2-3, the V gene TRBV7-2, with 10 positions matching TRBD2. V lost 4 bases, J lost 1 base, and 5 bases stayed unmatched. This CDR3 region has 16 residues. Germline V CDR1 and CDR2: SGHTA, FQGNSA. Here the CDR3 reads CASSSPGTSGTDTQYF. The CDR3 DNA follows: TGTGCCAGCAGCTCCCCGGGGACTAGCGGCACAGATACGCAGTATTTT.

V gene TRBV10-3 combines with J gene TRBJ1-2, with D uncertain. CDR3 length: 14 residues. Deletions cut 7 bases from V and 2 bases from J, with 14 bases between. Germline V gene data show CDR1 as ENHRY and CDR2 as SYGVKD. CDR3 coding DNA: TGTGCCATCAAAGGGAACAGCGAGAACTATGGCTACACCTTC. Translation: CAIKGNSENYGYTF.

V is TRBV5-1 and J is TRBJ2-5, with a tentative D call TRBD1 (6 bases). Trimming shortened V by 4 bases and J by 5 bases, and 12 bases separated the two germline ends. The CDR3 contains 13 residues. The germline V gene encodes CDR1 SGHRS and CDR2 YFSETQ. The CDR3 DNA sequence: TGCGCCAGCAGCCCTGGGACATCGGAGACCCAGTACTTC. This gives the protein CASSPGTSETQYF.

The rearrangement links TRBV2 to TRBJ2-4; D is unresolved. Per germline, CDR1 SNHLY and CDR2 FYNNEI. V shed 2 bases and J shed 14 bases, with 10 bases lying between them. This CDR3 contains 11 residues. CDR3 region: CASSELGIEYF. The CDR3 nucleotides are TGTGCCAGCAGTGAACTGGGGATCGAGTACTTC.

The V and J genes are TRBV19 and TRBJ1-4; a weak D match, TRBD1 (6 bases). Germline loops: CDR1 LNHDA, CDR2 SQIVND (reference sequence). Trimming stripped 6 bases from V and 5 bases from J, with 19 bases between. The CDR3 spans 16 residues. In DNA, the CDR3 is TGTGCCAGTAGGGACCCGGGAGGACAGTGGAATGAAAAACTGTTTTTT. Translation: CASRDPGGQWNEKLFF.

A word on this clone: This sample includes further DNA sequences coding for the same CDR3. V is TRBV28 and J is TRBJ2-3; TRBD2 aligns across 7 bases. Germline V lookup: CDR1 MDHEN, CDR2 SYDVKM. The ends lost 2 bases at V and 1 base at J; junction bases unmatched: 0. This CDR3 has 14 residues. The CDR3 loop reads CASSLGGGTDTQYF. In DNA form, the CDR3 reads TGTGCCAGCAGTTTAGGGGGGGGCACAGATACGCAGTATTTT.

The chain uses TRBV18 and TRBJ2-1; 9 bases line up with TRBD2. V shed 1 base and J 5 bases; nucleotides not matched to a gene: 12. The CDR3 contains 18 residues. Germline V gene sequence: CDR1 KGHSH, CDR2 LQKENI. The CDR3: CASSPLRGTGLANNEQFF. The DNA for the CDR3 is TGTGCCAGCTCACCACTGAGGGGGACTGGACTAGCGAACAATGAGCAGTTCTTC.

This clone was detected once. The rearrangement joins TRBV9 to TRBJ2-5, with 7 bases aligning to TRBD1. The V and J ends lost 4 bases and 3 bases, in that order; junction bases with no gene match: 6. Germline V gene data show CDR1 as SGDLS and CDR2 as YYNGEE. This CDR3 spans 14 amino acids. CDR3 coding DNA: TGTGCCAGCAGCCTAAGACAGGGTAAAGAGACCCAGTACTTC. Translation: CASSLRQGKETQYF.

The V and J genes are TRBV9 and TRBJ2-2; 14 bases line up with TRBD2. Trimming took 4 bases from V and 5 from J; bases not matched to a gene: 13. The germline CDR1 and CDR2 sequences are SGDLS and YYNGEE. This CDR3 has 19 residues. CDR3 coding DNA: TGTGCCAGCAGCCCACGAACCGGGACTAGCGGGAGAGATACCGGGGAGCTGTTTTTT. Residues: CASSPRTGTSGRDTGELFF.

The chain links TRBV7-8 to TRBJ2-1; 9 nucleotides align to TRBD2. Germline V gives CDR1 SGHVS, CDR2 FQNEAQ. CDR3 size: 16 residues. Trimming removed 1 base from V and 5 bases from J; junction bases left unmatched: 6. The CDR3 is CASSLVLAGFDNEQFF. For the CDR3, the DNA is TGTGCCAGCAGCTTAGTGCTAGCGGGATTCGACAATGAGCAGTTCTTC.

This chain connects TRBV7-9 to TRBJ1-1; TRBD1 matches 10 bases. The germline gives CDR1 SEHNR, CDR2 FQNEAQ (reference sequence). The CDR3 is 16 residues long. The V segment lost 5 bases and the J segment 4 bases; nucleotides outside the gene matches: 10. Here the CDR3 reads CASSRDRGVGFTEAFF. DNA for the CDR3: TGTGCCAGCAGCCGGGACAGGGGCGTTGGATTCACTGAAGCTTTCTTT.

J is TRBJ2-7 and V is TRBV4-1; D may match TRBD1 or TRBD2 (6 bases each). From germline, CDR1 is MGHRA and CDR2 YSYEKL. V lost 1 base, J lost 5 bases, and 18 bases lay in between. CDR3 size: 16 residues. The DNA of the CDR3 is TGCGCCAGCAGCCAAGGGCTCTCGGGGGCGCTTCACGAGCAGTACTTC. Amino acid sequence: CASSQGLSGALHEQYF.

CDR3 DNA sequence: TGTGCCAGTAGTATTGCTCAGGGGTTCTCCTCGCTTTACAATGAGCAGTTCTTC. Translated, it gives CASSIAQGFSSLYNEQFF. The V call is TRBV19, the J call TRBJ2-1; tentative D call: TRBD1 (6 bases). The ends were cut back, 3 bases at V and 4 bases at J, with 22 bases in the middle. Germline CDR1 is LNHDA and CDR2 is SQIVND (reference sequence). The CDR3 covers 18 residues.

The rearrangement uses TRBV4-3 and TRBJ2-1; 10 bases map to TRBD1. Trimming removed 0 bases from V and 4 bases from J; junction bases left unmatched: 6. CDR1 and CDR2 (germline): LGHNA, YSLEER. CDR3 size: 17 residues. As DNA, the CDR3 is TGCGCCAGCAGCCAAGATCTTCTGGGACAGGGGTACAATGAGCAGTTCTTC. Protein sequence: CASSQDLLGQGYNEQFF.

CDR3 bases: TGTGCCAGTAAGCTCTTATCGTCCGACGAGCAGTACTTC. It yields the protein CASKLLSSDEQYF. The chain joins TRBV7-9 to TRBJ2-7, with D hard to call. The V gene's germline CDR1 is SEHNR and CDR2 FQNEAQ (reference sequence). V was cut by 9 bases and J by 5 bases, with 17 bases left in between. This CDR3 spans 13 amino acids.

The chain couples TRBV19 to TRBJ2-1; no reliable D call. CDR3 length equals 14 residues. V shed 7 bases and J shed 0 bases, with 10 bases lying between them. Germline V gene sequence: CDR1 LNHDA, CDR2 SQIVND (reference sequence). CDR3 bases: TGTGCCAGTAAAACTGGGCCCTCCTACAATGAGCAGTTCTTC. This encodes CASKTGPSYNEQFF.

The rearrangement uses TRBV11-2 and TRBJ2-7; 10 nucleotides line up with TRBD2. The V and J ends lost 4 bases and 5 bases, in that order; junction bases with no gene match: 8. The CDR3 length is 15 residues. Germline V CDR1 and CDR2: SGHAT, FQNNGV. The CDR3 here is CASSSQLAGAHEQYF. For the CDR3, the DNA is TGTGCCAGCAGCTCCCAGCTAGCGGGAGCCCACGAGCAGTACTTC.